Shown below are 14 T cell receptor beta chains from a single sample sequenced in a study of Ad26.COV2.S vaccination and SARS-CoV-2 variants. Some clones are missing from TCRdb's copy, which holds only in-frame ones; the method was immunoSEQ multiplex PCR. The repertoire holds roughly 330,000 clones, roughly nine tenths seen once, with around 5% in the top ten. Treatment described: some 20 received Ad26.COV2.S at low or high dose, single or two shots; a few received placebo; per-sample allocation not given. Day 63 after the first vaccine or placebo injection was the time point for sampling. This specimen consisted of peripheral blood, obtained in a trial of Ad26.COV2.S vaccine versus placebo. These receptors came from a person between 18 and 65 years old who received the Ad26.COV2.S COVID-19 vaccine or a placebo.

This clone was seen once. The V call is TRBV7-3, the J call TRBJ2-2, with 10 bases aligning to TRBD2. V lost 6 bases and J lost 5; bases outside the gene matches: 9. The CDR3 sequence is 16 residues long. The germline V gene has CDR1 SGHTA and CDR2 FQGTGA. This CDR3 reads CASSPRTSGWTGELFF. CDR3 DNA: TGTGCCAGCAGTCCAAGGACTAGCGGCTGGACCGGGGAGCTGTTTTTT.

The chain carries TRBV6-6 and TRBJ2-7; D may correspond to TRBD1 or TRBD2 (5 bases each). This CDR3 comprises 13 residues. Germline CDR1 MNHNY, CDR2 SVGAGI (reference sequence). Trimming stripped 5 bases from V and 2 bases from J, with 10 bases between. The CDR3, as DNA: TGTGCCAGCAGTGGGGACCCCGCCTACGAGCAGTACTTC. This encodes CASSGDPAYEQYF.

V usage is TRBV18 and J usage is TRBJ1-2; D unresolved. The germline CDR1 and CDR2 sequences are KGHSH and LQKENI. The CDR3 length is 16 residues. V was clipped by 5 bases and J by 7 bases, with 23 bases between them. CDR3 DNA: TGTGCCAGCTCATCCAATTGGGAGGAACCAACCGGTGGCTACACCTTC. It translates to CASSSNWEEPTGGYTF.

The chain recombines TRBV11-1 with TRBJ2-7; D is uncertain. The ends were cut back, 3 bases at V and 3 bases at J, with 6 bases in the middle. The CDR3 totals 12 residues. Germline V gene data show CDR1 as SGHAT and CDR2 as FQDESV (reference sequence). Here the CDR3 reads CASSFDGYEQYF. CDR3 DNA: TGTGCCAGCAGCTTTGACGGCTACGAGCAGTACTTC. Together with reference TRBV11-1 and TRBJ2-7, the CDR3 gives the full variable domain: EAEVAQSPRYKITEKSQAVAFWCDPISGHATLYWYRQILGQGPELLVQFQDESVVDDSQLPKDRFSAERLKGVDSTLKIQPAELGDSAMYLCASSFDGYEQYFGPGTRLTVT.

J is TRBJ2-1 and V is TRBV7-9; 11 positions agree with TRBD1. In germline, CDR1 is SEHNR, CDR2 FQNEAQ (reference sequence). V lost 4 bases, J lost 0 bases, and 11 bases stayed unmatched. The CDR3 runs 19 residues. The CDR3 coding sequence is TGTGCCAGCAGCTATGGACAGGGGGCCCAATTTAGCTCCTACAATGAGCAGTTCTTC. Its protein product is CASSYGQGAQFSSYNEQFF.

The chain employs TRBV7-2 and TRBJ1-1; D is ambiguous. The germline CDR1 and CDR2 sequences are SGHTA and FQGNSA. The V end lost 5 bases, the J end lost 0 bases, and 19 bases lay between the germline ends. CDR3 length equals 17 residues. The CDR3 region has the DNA TGTGCCAGCAGCCTACGGATCAGAGGACTGTTGAACACTGAAGCTTTCTTT. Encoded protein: CASSLRIRGLLNTEAFF.

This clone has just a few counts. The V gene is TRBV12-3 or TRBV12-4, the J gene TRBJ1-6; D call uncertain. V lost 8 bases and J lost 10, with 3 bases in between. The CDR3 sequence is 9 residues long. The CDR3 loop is CASASPLHF. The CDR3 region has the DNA TGTGCCAGCGCCTCACCCCTCCACTTT.

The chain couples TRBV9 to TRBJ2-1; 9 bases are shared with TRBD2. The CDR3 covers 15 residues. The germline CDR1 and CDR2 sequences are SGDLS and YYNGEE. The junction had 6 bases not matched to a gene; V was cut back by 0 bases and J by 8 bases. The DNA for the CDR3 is TGTGCCAGCAGCGTAGAGGGTAGCGGGAGCGATGAGCAGTTCTTC. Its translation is CASSVEGSGSDEQFF.

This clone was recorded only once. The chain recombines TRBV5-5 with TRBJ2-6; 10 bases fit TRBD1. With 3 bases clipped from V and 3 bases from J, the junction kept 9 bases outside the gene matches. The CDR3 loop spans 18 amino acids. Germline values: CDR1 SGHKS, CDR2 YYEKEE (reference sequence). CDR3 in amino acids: CASSSGQGFSVGANVLTF. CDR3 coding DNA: TGTGCCAGCAGCTCGGGACAGGGGTTCTCTGTTGGGGCCAACGTCCTGACTTTC.

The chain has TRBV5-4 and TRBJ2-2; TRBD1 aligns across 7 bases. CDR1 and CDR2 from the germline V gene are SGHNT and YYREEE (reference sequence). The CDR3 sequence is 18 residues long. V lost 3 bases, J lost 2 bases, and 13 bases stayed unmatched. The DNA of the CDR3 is TGTGCCAGCAGCTCCCGGACAGGCAAAGGGGTAAACACCGGGGAGCTGTTTTTT. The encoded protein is CASSSRTGKGVNTGELFF. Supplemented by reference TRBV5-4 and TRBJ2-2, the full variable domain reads ETGVTQSPTHLIKTRGQQVTLRCSSQSGHNTVSWYQQALGQGPQFIFQYYREEENGRGNFPPRFSGLQFPNYSSELNVNALELDDSALYLCASSSRTGKGVNTGELFFGEGSRLTVL.

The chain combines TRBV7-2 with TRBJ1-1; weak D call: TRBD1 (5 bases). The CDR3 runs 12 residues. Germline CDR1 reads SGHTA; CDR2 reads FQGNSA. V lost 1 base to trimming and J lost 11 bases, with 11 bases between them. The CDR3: CASSLVSGKAFF. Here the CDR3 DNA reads TGTGCCAGCAGCTTAGTTTCAGGGAAGGCTTTCTTT.

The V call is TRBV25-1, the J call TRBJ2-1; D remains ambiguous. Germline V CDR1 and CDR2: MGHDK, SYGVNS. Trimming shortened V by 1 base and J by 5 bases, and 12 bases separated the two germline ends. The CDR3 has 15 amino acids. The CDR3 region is CASSESRATNNEQFF. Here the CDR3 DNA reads TGTGCCAGCAGTGAATCTAGGGCGACGAACAATGAGCAGTTCTTC.

CDR3 region: CASGVGVGTGTQTGELFF. For the CDR3, the DNA is TGTGCCAGCGGTGTGGGCGTCGGCACCGGGACACAAACCGGGGAGCTGTTTTTT. The chain uses TRBV18 and TRBJ2-2; TRBD1 might be the D (6 bases). The germline gives CDR1 KGHSH, CDR2 LQKENI. Trimming pared 8 bases from V and 5 bases from J, leaving 27 bases between. There are 18 residues in the CDR3.

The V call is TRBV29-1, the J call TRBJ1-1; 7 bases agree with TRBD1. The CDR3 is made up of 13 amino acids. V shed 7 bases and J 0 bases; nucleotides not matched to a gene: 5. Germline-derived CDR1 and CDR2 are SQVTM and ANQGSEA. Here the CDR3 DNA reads TGCAGCGCTGGGGGACAGATGAACACTGAAGCTTTCTTT. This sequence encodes CSAGGQMNTEAFF. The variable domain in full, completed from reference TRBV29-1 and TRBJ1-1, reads SAVISQKPSRDICQRGTSLTIQCQVDSQVTMMFWYRQQPGQSLTLIATANQGSEATYESGFVIDKFPISRPNLTFSTLTVSNMSPEDSSIYLCSAGGQMNTEAFFGQGTRLTVV.